Here is one T cell receptor (beta chain) with its context. In germline, CDR1 is SGHTA, CDR2 FQGNSA. This CDR3 comprises 14 residues. Trimming left V 2 bases short and J 4 bases short, with 11 bases between. The repertoire was sequenced with immunoSEQ multiplex PCR; TCRdb's copy has only in-frame clones and lacks some. In the table there are under 20,000 clones, approximately 80% of which are singletons. This sample is drawn from a study of OX40 agonist ivuxolimab in advanced cancers. The chain uses TRBV7-2 and TRBJ1-1; possible D gene TRBD1, 6 bases. The receptor comes from an adult with an advanced solid tumor such as melanoma, head and neck, liver or kidney cancer. Sequencing was performed on CD4+ or CD8+ T cells sorted from blood, taken in a trial of the OX40 agonist ivuxolimab. The CDR3 bases are TGTGCCAGCAGCTTAAGGGGGGCCCCCACTGAAGCTTTCTTT. Encoded protein: CASSLRGAPTEAFF.